The rows below give T cell receptor beta chains drawn from one sample of a study of cytomegalovirus exposure and HLA in healthy donors. Profiling relied on immunoSEQ multiplex PCR, and the TCRdb table lists in-frame clones only, not all of them. The profile shows about 140,000 clones, 79% of them singletons. The sample consisted of PBMCs. These receptors were collected from a man aged 35 to 55 in good health and CMV-seropositive. CDR3s include the opening cysteine and the closing phenylalanine or tryptophan. A D gene is named only where the DNA matches it firmly. Clone size is shown for a subset of rows, as once, few, many or a class of expanded clone.

V,D,size,J,DNA,CDR3
TRBV4-1,TRBD2,few,TRBJ2-5,TGCGCCAGCAGCCCTGGGACTAGCGGGACCCAAGAGACCCAGTACTTC,CASSPGTSGTQETQYF
TRBV7-6,TRBD1,NA,TRBJ2-5,TGTGCCAGCAGCCGTGGACAGGGGGGGTTCGAGACCCAGTACTTC,CASSRGQGGFETQYF
TRBV7-9,NA,NA,TRBJ2-1,TGTGCCAGCAGCTTAGACCTCGGGGGTGAGCAGTTCTTC,CASSLDLGGEQFF
TRBV2,NA,NA,TRBJ2-7,TGTGCCAGCAGTGTTGCCAGGACTCGCTCCTACGAGCAGTACTTC,CASSVARTRSYEQYF
TRBV19,TRBD1,NA,TRBJ1-1,TGTGCCAGTGCCCTGACAGGGAGTTCTGAAGCTTTCTTT,CASALTGSSEAFF
TRBV15,TRBD1,NA,TRBJ1-2,TGTGCCACCAGCCTAGACAGGGGGTTTGGCTACACCTTC,CATSLDRGFGYTF
TRBV5-4,TRBD1,NA,TRBJ2-7,TGTGCCAGCAGCTTGGGTACCGGGACAGGGATCCTATTGAACTTC,CASSLGTGTGILLNF
TRBV7-9,TRBD2,NA,TRBJ2-3,TGTGCCAGCAGCTTATTCCTAGCGGGAGGCACAGATACGCAGTATTTT,CASSLFLAGGTDTQYF
TRBV2,NA,NA,TRBJ1-1,TGTGCCAGCAGTGAAAATTATGAAGCTTTCTTT,CASSENYEAFF
TRBV6-6,NA,NA,TRBJ1-1,TGTGCCAGCAGTTCCCCAGCGGGGGGTCTGGGCACTGAAGCTTTCTTT,CASSSPAGGLGTEAFF
TRBV4-1,TRBD1,NA,TRBJ1-4,TGCGCCAGCAGCCTATCGGACAGGCCAAGGAGGGAAAAACTGTTTTTT,CASSLSDRPRREKLFF
TRBV15,NA,NA,TRBJ1-5,TGTGCCACCAGCAGAGGAGGCAGTCGTAGTCAGCCCCAGCATTTT,CATSRGGSRSQPQHF
TRBV7-9,TRBD2,NA,TRBJ2-7,TGTGCCAGCTCGGGGGAGGGCCCCTACGAGCAGTACTTC,CASSGEGPYEQYF
TRBV28,TRBD2,NA,TRBJ2-1,TGTGCCAGCAGTTCCTTCTTTAGCGGGAGGAGCGGGAATGAGCAGTTCTTC,CASSSFFSGRSGNEQFF
TRBV29-1,NA,NA,TRBJ1-1,TGCAGTCAAGTGATAGACACTGAAGCTTTCTTT,CSQVIDTEAFF
TRBV6-1,NA,NA,TRBJ2-7,TGTGCCAGCAGTAAAGCAGGGGGGGTACCCTACGAGCAGTACTTC,CASSKAGGVPYEQYF
TRBV30,NA,once,TRBJ1-5,TGTGCCTGGAGTATCCCGGCGGCTGGGGGGCAGCCCCAGCATTTT,CAWSIPAAGGQPQHF
TRBV27,NA,NA,TRBJ1-5,TGTGCCAGCGGAGGCCGGACAGCTGCCAAGCCCCAGCATTTT,CASGGRTAAKPQHF
TRBV10-1,TRBD1,NA,TRBJ2-5,TGCGCCAGCAGTGAGGCGACAGGGGGGGAGACCCAGTACTTC,CASSEATGGETQYF
TRBV7-9,NA,NA,TRBJ2-7,TGTGCCAGCACCGGCGGGCTAAGTGGGTACGAGCAGTACTTC,CASTGGLSGYEQYF
TRBV28,NA,NA,TRBJ1-5,TGTGCCAGCAGCTCCTGGACACGGGGGAATCAGCCCCAGCATTTT,CASSSWTRGNQPQHF
TRBV7-6,NA,NA,TRBJ2-5,TGTGCCAGCAGCTTAGGTCTGGTTCAACGGCAGTACTTC,CASSLGLVQRQYF
TRBV10-3,NA,few,TRBJ2-6,TGTGCCATCAGTGAGCAAGGGGGTCCTGGGGCCAACGTCCTGACTTTC,CAISEQGGPGANVLTF
TRBV10-3,NA,NA,TRBJ1-2,TGTGCCATCAGTGAGCCGGGAGTCGGAGGCTTCTATGGCTACACCTTC,CAISEPGVGGFYGYTF
TRBV27,NA,NA,TRBJ1-1,TGTGCCAGCAGTTTAAGTCCCCGGAGGGTCCTCACTAACACTGAAGCTTTCTTT,CASSLSPRRVLTNTEAFF
TRBV19,NA,NA,TRBJ1-6,TGTGCCAGTTCTCCCCCGGGTGGCGGGAATTCACCCCTCCACTTT,CASSPPGGGNSPLHF
TRBV19,TRBD1,NA,TRBJ1-1,TGTGCCAGTAGTCATCGACAGGGGAGAACTGAAGCTTTCTTT,CASSHRQGRTEAFF
TRBV5-1,TRBD2,NA,TRBJ2-5,TGCGCCAGCAGCTTGGCACTAGCGGGAGCTTCCCAAGGGACCCAGTACTTC,CASSLALAGASQGTQYF
TRBV9,TRBD2,NA,TRBJ2-1,TGTGCCAGCAGCCTCCGGGGGGTAGAGAGCAATGAGCAGTTCTTC,CASSLRGVESNEQFF
TRBV19,NA,NA,TRBJ1-2,TGTGCCAGTAACCCGTCGGAGCTCCCCTACTATGGCTACACCTTC,CASNPSELPYYGYTF
TRBV14,TRBD2,few,TRBJ2-5,TGTGCCAGCAGCCAGGAGCGGGAGTGGGAGACCCAGTACTTC,CASSQEREWETQYF
TRBV10-2,TRBD2,NA,TRBJ2-1,TGCGCCAGCAGTGAGGCTCTAGCGGGGTACAATGAGCAGTTCTTC,CASSEALAGYNEQFF
TRBV10-2,NA,once,TRBJ1-1,TGCGCCAGCAGTGATGAGAGCGGGAACACTGAAGCTTTCTTT,CASSDESGNTEAFF
TRBV7-6,NA,once,TRBJ1-5,TGTGCCAGCAGCATCCACGTACTTACAGGGATGGGCAATCAGCCCCAGCATTTT,CASSIHVLTGMGNQPQHF
TRBV20-1,NA,NA,TRBJ2-5,TGCAGTGCTAGGGGAGAAGAGACCCAGTACTTC,CSARGEETQYF
TRBV14,TRBD2,NA,TRBJ2-1,TGTGCCAGCAGCCAAGATCTTCTAGCGGGTTACTACAATGAGCAGTTCTTC,CASSQDLLAGYYNEQFF
TRBV6-1,NA,few,TRBJ2-7,TGTGCCAGCAGTGAGAGACTAACCTCCTACGAGCAGTACTTC,CASSERLTSYEQYF
TRBV5-4,NA,NA,TRBJ2-1,TGTGCCAGCCAAGCGGTGAGCTCCTACAATGAGCAGTTCTTC,CASQAVSSYNEQFF
TRBV7-2,TRBD1,once,TRBJ2-1,TGTGCCAGCAGCTTAGCGGGACAGATTAATGAGCAGTTCTTC,CASSLAGQINEQFF
TRBV5-1,NA,NA,TRBJ1-4,TGCGCCAGCAGCTTGGCCGGGACAACAGGTGAAAAACTGTTTTTT,CASSLAGTTGEKLFF
TRBV7-2,NA,NA,TRBJ2-5,TGTGCCAGCAGCTTACGGTTCCAAGAGACCCAGTACTTC,CASSLRFQETQYF